This TCR beta chain was observed in a study of OX40 agonist ivuxolimab in advanced cancers. Study in general: Patients' therapy was ivuxolimab, an antibody that acts as an agonist of OX40 (CD134). Study-wide results and limits: Patients who responded partially at 0.1-3.0 mg/kg showed clonal expansion ranking among the lowest.

Germline V gives CDR1 SGHTS, CDR2 YDEGEE. The CDR3 has 15 amino acids. Trimming took 3 bases from V and 7 from J, leaving 19 bases between them. Points on this clone: Its antigen is not identified.

Here immunoSEQ multiplex PCR was the method, and the copy in TCRdb shows in-frame clones only, minus some. The data show roughly 95,000 clones, about nine tenths seen once. The receptor comes from an adult with an advanced solid tumor such as melanoma, head and neck, liver or kidney cancer. Sequencing was performed on CD4+ or CD8+ T cells sorted from blood, taken in a trial of the OX40 agonist ivuxolimab. J is TRBJ1-2 and V is TRBV5-8, with a tentative D call TRBD1 (5 bases). The CDR3 sequence is CASSYSAGQALGYTF. CDR3 bases: TGTGCCAGCAGCTACTCAGCGGGGCAGGCCCTTGGCTACACCTTC. The whole variable domain, remainder taken from reference TRBV5-8 and TRBJ1-2, is EAGVTQSPTHLIKTRGQQATLRCSPISGHTSVYWYQQALGLGLQFLLWYDEGEERNRGNFPPRFSGRQFPNYSSELNVNALELEDSALYLCASSYSAGQALGYTFGSGTRLTVV.